What follows are 28 T cell receptor beta chains derived from one specimen sequenced in a study of shared clonotypes between healthy human individuals. Some clones are missing from TCRdb's copy, which holds only in-frame ones; the method was immunoSEQ multiplex PCR. The sample lists about 480,000 clones; almost 80% were seen once. The sequencing input was PBMCs. Receptors were obtained from a woman between 40 and 55 years old in good health. Some clones in this sample may be carry-over from other donors' samples.

The genes are TRBV9 and TRBJ2-5, with 7 bases that match TRBD1. Per germline, CDR1 SGDLS and CDR2 YYNGEE. V dropped 3 bases and J dropped 0; count of bases not matched to a gene: 5. This CDR3 is 15 amino acids long. The DNA for the CDR3 is TGTGCCAGCAGCGCAGGGGGTAATCACCAAGAGACCCAGTACTTC. It specifies CASSAGGNHQETQYF.

The rearrangement joins TRBV27 to TRBJ1-5, with 8 nucleotides matching TRBD1. Germline V gene lookup returns CDR1 MNHEY and CDR2 SMNVEV (reference sequence). Trimming took 5 bases from V and 7 from J; bases not matched to a gene: 7. This CDR3 has 14 amino acids. The chain's CDR3 is CASSHYRGRQPQHF. The DNA for the CDR3 is TGTGCCAGCAGTCACTACAGGGGGAGGCAGCCCCAGCATTTT.

V is TRBV28 and J is TRBJ1-5; a possible D gene is TRBD1 (6 bases). Germline CDR1 and CDR2: MDHEN and SYDVKM. The V end lost 4 bases, the J end lost 1 base, and 14 bases lay between the germline ends. The CDR3 sequence is 16 residues long. The CDR3 DNA reads TGTGCCAGCAGTTCATACAGGGTAGGAAGCAATCAGCCCCAGCATTTT. This gives the protein CASSSYRVGSNQPQHF.

The chain links TRBV2 to TRBJ1-1; D might be TRBD1 (5 bases). Trimming removed 4 bases at V and 3 bases at J, with 12 bases between. The CDR3 consists of 14 residues. Germline CDR1 SNHLY, CDR2 FYNNEI. The CDR3 DNA reads TGTGCCAGCAGTGGGGGCCGGGGACACACTGAAGCTTTCTTT. It specifies CASSGGRGHTEAFF. Full variable domain (rest looked up from reference TRBV2 and TRBJ1-1): EPEVTQTPSHQVTQMGQEVILRCVPISNHLYFYWYRQILGQKVEFLVSFYNNEISEKSEIFDDQFSVERPDGSNFTLKIRSTKLEDSAMYFCASSGGRGHTEAFFGQGTRLTVV.

This clone showed up just once. Here the CDR3 DNA reads TGTGCCATCAGTGAGCGCCCGGGGCAGGGGTTCGACGAGCAGTACTTC. It yields the protein CAISERPGQGFDEQYF. J is TRBJ2-7 and V is TRBV10-3; D may be TRBD1 (6 bases). The CDR3 runs 16 residues. V gave up 2 bases and J gave up 5 bases, with 19 bases separating them. Germline V gene lookup returns CDR1 ENHRY and CDR2 SYGVKD.

The J gene is TRBJ2-3, the V gene TRBV27; 8 positions match TRBD2. Looked up from germline, CDR1 is MNHEY and CDR2 is SMNVEV (reference sequence). The CDR3 covers 16 residues. V lost 0 bases to trimming and J lost 4 bases; unmatched junction nucleotides: 6. CDR3 sequence reads: CASSLSRSGGADTQYF. The CDR3 DNA follows: TGTGCCAGCAGTTTATCGCGTTCGGGAGGGGCAGATACGCAGTATTTT.

The chain combines TRBV27 with TRBJ2-7, with D possibly being TRBD2 (6 bases). The germline V and J ends were trimmed by 5 bases and 7 bases, with 18 bases remaining between them. Germline CDR1 MNHEY, CDR2 SMNVEV (reference sequence). There are 14 residues in the CDR3. CDR3 in amino acids: CASSGGTFGREQYF. The CDR3, as DNA: TGTGCCAGCAGTGGCGGGACTTTTGGGAGGGAGCAGTACTTC.

Concerning this clone itself: This could be a read error, since a much larger clone is one nucleotide away. V gene TRBV2 combines with J gene TRBJ1-1, with D perhaps TRBD1 (6 bases). The V gene's germline CDR1 is SNHLY and CDR2 FYNNEI. CDR3 size: 15 residues. Written as DNA, the CDR3 is TGTGCCGGCAGTGAATTCGACAGGATGAACACTGAAGCTTTCTTT. Translating it yields CAGSEFDRMNTEAFF.

This rearrangement joins TRBV7-8 to TRBJ1-1; D may be TRBD1 (6 bases). CDR1 and CDR2 from the germline V gene are SGHVS and FQNEAQ. The CDR3 sequence is 15 residues long. V lost 5 bases and J lost 4, with 17 bases in between. CDR3 amino acids: CASSRDSGAGTEAFF. The CDR3 DNA sequence: TGTGCCAGCAGCCGAGACTCAGGGGCGGGCACTGAAGCTTTCTTT.

This clone was seen once. The gene calls are TRBV9 and TRBJ2-7, with 12 bases matching TRBD2. The germline gives CDR1 SGDLS, CDR2 YYNGEE. The CDR3 is made up of 17 amino acids. Unmatched junction bases numbered 10, after V lost 0 bases and J lost 6 bases. CDR3 region: CASSVAPSGRAPFEQYF. As DNA, the CDR3 is TGTGCCAGCAGCGTAGCCCCTAGCGGGAGGGCCCCTTTCGAGCAGTACTTC.

CDR3 sequence (DNA): TGTGCCAGCAGTGAAGAGGATGGGTATGAGCAGTACTTC. It specifies CASSEEDGYEQYF. The V and J genes are TRBV6-1 and TRBJ2-7; D not resolved. V was cut by 1 base and J by 7 bases, with 11 bases left in between. The CDR3 is 13 amino acids. Per germline, CDR1 MNHNS and CDR2 SASEGT.

The rearrangement uses TRBV11-3 and TRBJ2-3, with a tentative D call TRBD1 (6 bases). The CDR3 totals 15 residues. Trimming removed 5 bases from V and 6 bases from J, with 18 bases in between. Germline loops: CDR1 SGHNT, CDR2 YENEEA. The CDR3 DNA is TGTGCCAGCAGCCACACAGGCACCCAGGGGGATACGCAGTATTTT. Its translation is CASSHTGTQGDTQYF.

The chain employs TRBV5-1 and TRBJ2-2; D may be TRBD2 (5 bases). The CDR3 extends over 15 amino acids. CDR1 is SGHRS and CDR2 is YFSETQ in the germline V gene. V lost 4 bases and J 0 bases, leaving 10 bases between the germline ends. DNA for the CDR3: TGCGCCAGCAGCCTGACTAACCCGAACACCGGGGAGCTGTTTTTT. Protein: CASSLTNPNTGELFF.

The chain links TRBV7-8 to TRBJ2-7; 7 nucleotides align to TRBD2. Trimming cost V 3 bases and J 0 bases; bases outside gene matches: 2. Germline assignment: CDR1 SGHVS and CDR2 FQNEAQ. The CDR3 has 14 residues. The DNA for the CDR3 is TGTGCCAGCAGCTTTCGGGAGGCCTCCTACGAGCAGTACTTC. Amino acids: CASSFREASYEQYF. Combining the CDR3 with reference TRBV7-8 and TRBJ2-7 gives the whole variable domain GAGVSQSPRYKVAKRGQDVALRCDPISGHVSLFWYQQALGQGPEFLTYFQNEAQLDKSGLPSDRFFAERPEGSVSTLKIQRTQQEDSAVYLCASSFREASYEQYFGPGTRLTVT.

The J gene is TRBJ2-7, the V gene TRBV11-2; D perhaps matches TRBD1 (6 bases). Germline CDR1 reads SGHAT; CDR2 reads FQNNGV. CDR3 length: 15 residues. Trimming cost V 6 bases and J 6 bases, with 21 bases left between them. The CDR3 DNA follows: TGTGCCAGCAGGTCCCCCGGGACACCAAGGATCGAGCAGTACTTC. Encoded protein: CASRSPGTPRIEQYF.

The chain couples TRBV18 to TRBJ2-4; 8 bases line up with TRBD2. Germline CDR1 is KGHSH and CDR2 is LQKENI. The CDR3 length is 17 residues. V lost 4 bases to trimming and J lost 0 bases; unmatched junction nucleotides: 8. Written as DNA, the CDR3 is TGTGCCAGCTCACTAGCGGGACCCCTCCTAGCCAAAAACATTCAGTACTTC. The encoded protein is CASSLAGPLLAKNIQYF.

V usage is TRBV4-2 and J usage is TRBJ1-5; a weak D match, TRBD1 (5 bases). V lost 1 base to trimming and J lost 5 bases, with 9 bases between them. Germline values: CDR1 LGHNA, CDR2 YNFKEQ. The CDR3 length is 14 residues. For the CDR3, the DNA is TGTGCCAGCAGCCAAGCCTGGGGGGATCAGCCCCAGCATTTT. Translating it yields CASSQAWGDQPQHF.

As for this clone: The sample contains more than one DNA sequence encoding this CDR3. The chain is built from TRBV20-1 and TRBJ2-7; D remains ambiguous. Germline V gene data show CDR1 as DFQATT and CDR2 as SNEGSKA (reference sequence). This CDR3 spans 11 amino acids. Trimming stripped 2 bases from V and 4 bases from J, with 6 bases between. The CDR3 region is CSARQDYEQYF. The CDR3 bases are TGCAGTGCTAGACAGGATTACGAGCAGTACTTC.

The chain combines TRBV27 with TRBJ2-7; TRBD2 aligns across 9 bases. This CDR3 has 15 amino acids. Germline lookup yields CDR1 MNHEY and CDR2 SMNVEV (reference sequence). J gave up 5 bases and V 7 bases, and 12 bases lay outside the gene matches. CDR3 nucleotide sequence: TGTGCCAGCACCACGCAGCCTAGCGGGGCGGACGAGCAGTACTTC. Its translation: CASTTQPSGADEQYF.

The rearrangement joins TRBV5-4 to TRBJ1-2; no firm D call. Germline V gives CDR1 SGHNT, CDR2 YYREEE (reference sequence). The CDR3 is 14 amino acids. V was cut by 1 base and J by 2 bases, with 9 bases left in between. The CDR3 protein is CASSLSGPNYGYTF. As DNA, the CDR3 is TGTGCCAGCAGCTTGAGCGGGCCCAACTATGGCTACACCTTC.

This clone was found once. Written as DNA, the CDR3 is TGTGCCAGCTCACCTGGGAGTGGGGGAAATCAGCCCCAGCATTTT. It is translated as CASSPGSGGNQPQHF. V usage is TRBV18 and J usage is TRBJ1-5; D possibly corresponds to TRBD1 (5 bases). V was shortened by 3 bases and J by 4 bases, with 13 bases between the two germline ends. The CDR3 runs 15 residues. Germline loops: CDR1 KGHSH, CDR2 LQKENI.

The chain recombines TRBV28 with TRBJ2-1; maybe TRBD1 (6 bases). V was shortened by 5 bases and J by 4 bases, with 18 bases between the two germline ends. Looked up from germline, CDR1 is MDHEN and CDR2 is SYDVKM. The CDR3 loop spans 16 amino acids. The CDR3 nucleotides are TGTGCCAGCAGTCGATCTGGGGGCCAGTCATACAATGAGCAGTTCTTC. Translating it yields CASSRSGGQSYNEQFF.

The V and J genes are TRBV30 and TRBJ2-7; 9 positions match TRBD2. This CDR3 is built from 13 residues. V gave up 8 bases and J gave up 0 bases; unmatched junction bases: 5. Looked up from germline, CDR1 is GTSNPN and CDR2 is SVGIG (reference sequence). CDR3 DNA: TGTGCCGCTCTTAGCGGGAGCTCCTACGAGCAGTACTTC. It is translated as CAALSGSSYEQYF.

The J gene is TRBJ2-3, the V gene TRBV9; D perhaps matches TRBD2 (6 bases). Germline values: CDR1 SGDLS, CDR2 YYNGEE. This CDR3 region has 19 residues. V was pared by 4 bases and J by 2 bases, with 26 bases between. CDR3 DNA: TGTGCCAGCAGCCCTGCCCGGGTCTCGGGAGTTGGGAACACAGATACGCAGTATTTT. Translation gives CASSPARVSGVGNTDTQYF.

The chain uses TRBV4-1 and TRBJ2-5, with TRBD2 as a possible D gene (6 bases). CDR3 length equals 13 residues. Germline CDR1 reads MGHRA; CDR2 reads YSYEKL. With 7 bases removed from V and 5 bases from J, the gap between germline ends came to 14 bases. The CDR3 nucleotides are TGCGCCAGCAAAAGCGGGCCTGCGGAGACCCAGTACTTC. Translation: CASKSGPAETQYF.

This clone was detected once. The chain recombines TRBV9 with TRBJ2-2, with D unresolved. V was shortened by 5 bases and J by 2 bases, with 7 bases between the two germline ends. Germline V gene data show CDR1 as SGDLS and CDR2 as YYNGEE. The CDR3 is 13 amino acids. The CDR3 DNA follows: TGTGCCAGCAGTCGAGTAAACACCGGGGAGCTGTTTTTT. Translated, it gives CASSRVNTGELFF.

This chain links TRBV7-9 with TRBJ1-2; TRBD1 matches at 8 bases. This CDR3 has 13 residues. V lost 4 bases, J lost 6 bases, and 4 bases stayed unmatched. The germline CDR1 and CDR2 sequences are SEHNR and FQNEAQ (reference sequence). CDR3 DNA sequence: TGTGCCAGCAGCTCCCAGGGGGCTGATGGCTACACCTTC. Encoded protein: CASSSQGADGYTF.

V usage is TRBV6-5 and J usage is TRBJ1-4; 12 bases fit TRBD1. Germline V CDR1 and CDR2: MNHEY, SVGAGI. The CDR3 is 13 residues long. Trimming removed 8 bases from V and 8 bases from J; junction bases left unmatched: 3. CDR3 in DNA: TGTGCCAGCCGGGACAGGGGGCTGGAAAAACTGTTTTTT. It yields the protein CASRDRGLEKLFF.